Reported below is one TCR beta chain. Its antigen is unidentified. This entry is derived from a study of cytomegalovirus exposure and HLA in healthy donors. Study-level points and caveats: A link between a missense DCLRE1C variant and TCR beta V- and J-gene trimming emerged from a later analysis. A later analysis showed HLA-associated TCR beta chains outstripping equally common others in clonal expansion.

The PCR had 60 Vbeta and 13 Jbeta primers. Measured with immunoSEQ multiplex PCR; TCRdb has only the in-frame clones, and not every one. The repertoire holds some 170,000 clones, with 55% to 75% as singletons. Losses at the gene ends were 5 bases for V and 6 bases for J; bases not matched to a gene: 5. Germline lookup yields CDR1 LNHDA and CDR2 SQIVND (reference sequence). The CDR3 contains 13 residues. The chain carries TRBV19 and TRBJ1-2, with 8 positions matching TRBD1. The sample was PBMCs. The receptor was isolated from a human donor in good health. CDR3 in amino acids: CASSVQGADGYTF. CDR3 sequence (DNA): TGTGCCAGTAGTGTGCAGGGGGCGGATGGCTACACCTTC.